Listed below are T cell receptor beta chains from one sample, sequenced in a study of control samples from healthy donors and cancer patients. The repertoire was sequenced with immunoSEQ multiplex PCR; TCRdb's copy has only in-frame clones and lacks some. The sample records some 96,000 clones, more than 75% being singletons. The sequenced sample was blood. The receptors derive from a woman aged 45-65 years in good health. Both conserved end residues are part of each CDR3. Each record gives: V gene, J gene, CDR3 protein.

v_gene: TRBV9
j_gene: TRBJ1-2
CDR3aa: CASSEGTGNDYGYTF

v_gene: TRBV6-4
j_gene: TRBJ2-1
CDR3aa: CASSEDTARYNEQFF

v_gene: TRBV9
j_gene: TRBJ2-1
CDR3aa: CASDGGQGFNEQFF

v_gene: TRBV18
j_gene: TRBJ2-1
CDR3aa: CASKWGEYNEQFF

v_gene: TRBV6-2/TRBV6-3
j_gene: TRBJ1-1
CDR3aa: CASSYWDWTFEGKVEAFF

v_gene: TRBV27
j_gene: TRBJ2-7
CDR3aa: CASTPGQGLYEQYF

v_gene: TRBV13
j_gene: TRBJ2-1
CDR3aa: CASSFEGVGQFF

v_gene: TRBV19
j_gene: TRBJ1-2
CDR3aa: CASSYGSNYGYTF

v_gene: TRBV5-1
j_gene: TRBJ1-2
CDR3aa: CASSLDVQNGYTF

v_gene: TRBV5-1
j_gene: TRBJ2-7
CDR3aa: CASSHYRDIGSYEQYF

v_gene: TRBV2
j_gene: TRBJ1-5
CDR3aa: CASSGGQGVGQPQHF

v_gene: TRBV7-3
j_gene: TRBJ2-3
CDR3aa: CASSLGHYTDTQYF

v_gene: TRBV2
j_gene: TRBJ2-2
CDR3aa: CASNHNQRNTGELFF

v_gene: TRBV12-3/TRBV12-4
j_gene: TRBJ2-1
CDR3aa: CASGGGYNEQFF

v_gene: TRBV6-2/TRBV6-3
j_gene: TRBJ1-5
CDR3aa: CASSYLGTQPQHF

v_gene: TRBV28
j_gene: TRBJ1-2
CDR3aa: CASSFSFGGVYGYTF

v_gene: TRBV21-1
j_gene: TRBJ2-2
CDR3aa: CASSTRLSRGSAGELFF

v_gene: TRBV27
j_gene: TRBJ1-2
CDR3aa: CASSLGGGYGYTF

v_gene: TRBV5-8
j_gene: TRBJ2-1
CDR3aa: CASSLISREIYNEQFF

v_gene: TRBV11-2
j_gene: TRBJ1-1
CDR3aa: CASSSPPDAEAFF

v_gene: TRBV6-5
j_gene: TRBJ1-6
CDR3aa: CASRTPPGGNSPLHF

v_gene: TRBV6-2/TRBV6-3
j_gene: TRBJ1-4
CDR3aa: CASSYSNSRNEKLFF

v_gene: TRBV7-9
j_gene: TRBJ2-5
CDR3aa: CASSSGATAFQETQYF

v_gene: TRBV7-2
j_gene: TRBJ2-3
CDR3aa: CASSSYPSGGNTDTQYF

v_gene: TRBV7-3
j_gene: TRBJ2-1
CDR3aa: CASSLISGSEQFF

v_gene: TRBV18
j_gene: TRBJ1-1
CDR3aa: CASSPVAGGNTEAFF

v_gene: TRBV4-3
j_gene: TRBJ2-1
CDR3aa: CASSQDRYEQFF

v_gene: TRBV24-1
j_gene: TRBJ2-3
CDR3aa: CATSDQGFQAQYF

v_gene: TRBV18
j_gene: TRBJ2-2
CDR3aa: CASSPQGPLSSGELFF

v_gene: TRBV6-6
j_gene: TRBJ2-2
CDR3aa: CASRRLSGIGTGELFF

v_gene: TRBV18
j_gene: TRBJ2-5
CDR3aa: CASSPGETQYF

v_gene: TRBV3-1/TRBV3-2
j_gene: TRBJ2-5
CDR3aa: CASSQLLAGQETQYF

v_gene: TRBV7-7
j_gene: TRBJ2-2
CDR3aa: CASSLGQDTGELFF

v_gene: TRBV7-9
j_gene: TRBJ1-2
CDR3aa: CASDTNRVYGYTF

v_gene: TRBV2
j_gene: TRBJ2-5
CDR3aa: CASSEGELQETQYF

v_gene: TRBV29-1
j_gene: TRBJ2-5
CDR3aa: CSVELWGIQTQYF